This T cell receptor (beta chain) was captured by sequencing in a study of T cell repertoires in cytomegalovirus infection. Study-level background: CMV infection plus the matching HLA type was flagged by public TCR beta signatures.

Overall study findings and caveats: There were HLA-C-restricted CMV-specific TCR beta clonotypes dominating the ex vivo response. The study identified carriers of CMV plus the relevant HLA from cumulative public TCR beta family frequency.

CDR3 size: 13 residues. CDR1 is SEHNR, CDR2 FQNEAQ, per germline (reference sequence). As regards this clonotype: The antigen remains unidentified. Given a much more abundant clone one base away, this may be a read error.

From the reads, TCRdb called clonotypes with MiXCR, one entry per CDR3 protein. The sample consists of nearly 550,000 distinct CDR3 sequences, approximately 17% of them appearing once. The chain joins TRBV7-9 to TRBJ2-7; possibly TRBD1 for D (5 bases). The clonotype was recovered from a human donor in good health (CMV status not recorded). Some clones in this sample may be carry-over from other donors' samples. Sequenced input: CD8+ T cells from PBMCs. The chain's CDR3 is CTSSSGQNYEQYF. DNA for the CDR3: TGTACCAGCAGCTCAGGACAAAATTACGAGCAGTACTTC.